This T cell receptor (beta chain) was observed in a study of PD-L1 blockade in urothelial cancer. Assay: immunoSEQ multiplex PCR; the TCRdb copy retains only in-frame clones and omits some. The sample carries some 120,000 clones, approximately 88% recorded once. Documented time point: pretreatment peripheral blood. This specimen was PBMCs, taken around atezolizumab (anti-PD-L1) treatment. The source of this sequence is a man in his fifties or sixties with urothelial cancer.

Here the CDR3 reads CASSRTSGSHEQYF. The CDR3 DNA is TGTGCCAGCTCTCGGACTAGCGGGAGCCACGAGCAGTACTTC. The V gene is TRBV18, the J gene TRBJ2-7, with TRBD2 matching over 13 bases. The CDR3 loop spans 14 amino acids. Germline CDR1 and CDR2: KGHSH and LQKENI. J gave up 5 bases and V 6 bases, and 4 bases lay outside the gene matches.